This T cell receptor (beta chain) comes out of a study of identical twins. General observations from the study: Twins shared beta out-of-frame sequences in excess, but this excess was weaker.

Germline CDR1 and CDR2: SGHDT and YYEEEE. The CDR3 loop spans 16 amino acids. The V and J ends lost 3 bases and 7 bases, in that order; junction bases with no gene match: 13. For this clonotype: Antigen unknown.

Each CDR3 protein is one row after TCRdb ran MiXCR on the 5' RACE reads. In the table there are about 700,000 distinct CDR3 sequences, 8.5% to 9.5% of which are singletons. These records were also assigned to another study, of yellow fever vaccine responses in identical twins.

V is TRBV5-6 and J is TRBJ2-1; 7 nucleotides line up with TRBD2. Sequenced input: PBMCs. The TCR sequence derives from a young woman in good health. This chain's CDR3 is CASSSLYATSSNEQFF. DNA for the CDR3: TGTGCCAGCAGCTCCCTCTATGCGACTAGCTCAAATGAGCAGTTCTTC.